This TCR beta chain was observed in a study of cytomegalovirus exposure and HLA in healthy donors. The V gene's germline CDR1 is WNHNN and CDR2 SYGVQD (reference sequence). The germline V and J ends were trimmed by 0 bases and 4 bases, with 12 bases remaining between them. The CDR3 length is 15 residues. In the PCR, 60 Vbeta and 13 Jbeta primers were used. Measured with immunoSEQ multiplex PCR; TCRdb has only the in-frame clones, and not every one. The table lists around 220,000 clones, roughly 80% of them singletons. V usage is TRBV10-1 and J usage is TRBJ1-1, with a possible D match to TRBD1 (6 bases). This clonotype was obtained from a girl aged 2 to 9 in good health and CMV-seronegative. Specimen: PBMCs. Here the CDR3 reads CASSESTGIGTEAFF. The CDR3 nucleotides read TGCGCCAGCAGTGAGTCGACAGGAATCGGCACTGAAGCTTTCTTT.